The clone carrying this T cell receptor beta chain was found a few times. Its target is unknown. These data are taken from a study of shared clonotypes between healthy human individuals. Overall study: Participating donors consisted of two women and a few men aged 18 to 49.

Authors' processing steps: As immunoSEQ supplied junction-only sequences (without quality scores), filtering differed. TCRdb's copy holds only in-frame clones and misses some; the assay was immunoSEQ multiplex PCR. From that table come the V and J calls and clone size; the DNA was used to work out D and trimming. The repertoire holds about 980,000 clones, with 60% to 85% as singletons. The V gene's germline CDR1 is GTSNPN and CDR2 SVGIG (reference sequence). The CDR3 contains 13 residues. V trimming: 6 bases; J trimming: 7 bases; junction bases outside the gene matches: 8. Study observations and caveats: A reduction in generation probabilities was seen for non-shared clonotypes relative to those shared by all four donors. Sequencing depth was expected to influence donor clonotype sharing.

The receptor comes from a young man in good health. The rearrangement joins TRBV30 to TRBJ1-5; 8 bases align to TRBD1. Sequencing input: memory CD4+ T cells sorted from blood. Sample subset: CD45RA-negative fraction. The CDR3 bases are TGTGCCTGTGGACAGGGAGAAAGGCAGCCCCAGCATTTT. This encodes CACGQGERQPQHF.